This T cell receptor (beta chain) was identified during a study of shared clonotypes between healthy human individuals. In the study overall: For every donor, three CD4 naive, three CD4 memory, two CD8 naive and one CD8 memory plates were used. General study results and limits: What naive subsets generally showed was a larger estimated richness than memory subsets showed. The diversity represented, both genetic and in exposure history, was limited by few donors.

V lost 6 bases to trimming and J lost 2 bases, with 14 bases between them. Germline assignment: CDR1 KGHSH and CDR2 LQKENI. The CDR3 length is 14 residues. Those who donated were healthy HIV-negative adults, with no recent acute infections or vaccinations reported. Only in-frame clones appear in the TCRdb table, and some are missing; sequencing was by immunoSEQ multiplex PCR. The sample includes 1,400,000 or so clones, 98% seen only once; the top ten take around 0.33%. On this clone: Its antigen is currently unknown.

The chain combines TRBV18 with TRBJ2-7; D might be TRBD2 (5 bases). Sequencing input: naive CD4+ T cells sorted from blood. As to subset: CD45RA+ positively selected. The sequence was obtained from a man aged 25-40 years in good health. This CDR3 is CASSLGKTTYEQYF. The CDR3 region has the DNA TGTGCCAGCTCCCTGGGCAAGACTACCTACGAGCAGTACTTC.